Below are 16 T cell receptor beta chains sequenced from a single sample in a study of cytomegalovirus exposure and HLA in healthy donors. It was with 60 Vbeta and 13 Jbeta primers that the PCR ran. The assay was immunoSEQ multiplex PCR, and TCRdb's table has in-frame clones only and misses some. The sample lists 150,000 or so clones, 80% occurring once. The sample consisted of PBMCs. These receptors were taken from a woman in her forties in good health and CMV-seronegative.

CDR3 bases: TGCGCCAGCCGCGGACAGTTCACAGATACGCAGTATTTT. Translated, it gives CASRGQFTDTQYF. This chain uses TRBV5-1 with TRBJ2-3, with D possibly being TRBD1 (6 bases). The V gene's germline CDR1 is SGHRS and CDR2 YFSETQ. The CDR3 totals 13 residues. Trimming shortened V by 7 bases and J by 2 bases, and 11 bases separated the two germline ends. The variable domain in full, with the rest retrieved from reference TRBV5-1 and TRBJ2-3, is KAGVTQTPRYLIKTRGQQVTLSCSPISGHRSVSWYQQTPGQGLQFLFEYFSETQRNKGNFPGRFSGRQFSNSRSEMNVSTLELGDSALYLCASRGQFTDTQYFGPGTRLTVL.

V usage is TRBV7-2 and J usage is TRBJ2-7, with D perhaps matching TRBD1 (5 bases). Germline lookup yields CDR1 SGHTA and CDR2 FQGNSA. The CDR3 spans 14 residues. Trimming removed 1 base from V and 0 bases from J, with 7 bases in between. CDR3 residues: CASSLETVSYEQYF. CDR3 DNA: TGTGCCAGCAGCTTAGAGACAGTCTCCTACGAGCAGTACTTC.

About this clone: The DNA is left out, because the CDR3 cannot be placed on it with certainty; the CDR3 is given as TCRdb lists it. The chain recombines TRBV4-2 with TRBJ2-7; TRBD1 reflects the table's D call only, with no check against the DNA. The CDR3 sequence runs 17 residues, both termini included. Germline V gives CDR1 LGHNA, CDR2 YNFKEQ. The CDR3 spells CASSQEISGQGSYEQYF.

This clone has just one count. The V call is TRBV20-1, the J call TRBJ1-2, with 8 bases identical to TRBD1. Germline assignment: CDR1 DFQATT and CDR2 SNEGSKA (reference sequence). CDR3 length: 11 residues. DNA for the CDR3: TGCAGGCCCGGGACAGGATATGGCTACACCTTC. Translating gives CRPGTGYGYTF.

This rearrangement joins TRBV5-6 to TRBJ1-2; TRBD1 matches 11 bases. The CDR3 runs to 16 residues. V was clipped by 4 bases and J by 1 base; unmatched bases: 6. CDR1 is SGHDT, CDR2 YYEEEE, per germline. The CDR3 nucleotides read TGTGCCAGCAGCCCAGGACAGGGGGCTCTTAACTATGGCTACACCTTC. Translated: CASSPGQGALNYGYTF. Filled out from reference TRBV5-6 and TRBJ1-2, the complete variable domain reads DAGVTQSPTHLIKTRGQQVTLRCSPKSGHDTVSWYQQALGQGPQFIFQYYEEEERQRGNFPDRFSGHQFPNYSSELNVNALLLGDSALYLCASSPGQGALNYGYTFGSGTRLTVV.

V usage is TRBV11-2 and J usage is TRBJ2-2, with TRBD2 matching 8 bases. The CDR3 extends over 15 amino acids. With 2 bases clipped from V and 6 bases from J, the junction kept 5 bases outside the gene matches. CDR1 and CDR2 (germline): SGHAT, FQNNGV. CDR3 amino acids: CASSLTGGQSGELFF. The CDR3, as DNA: TGTGCCAGCAGCTTAACGGGGGGGCAGTCCGGGGAGCTGTTTTTT.

The chain carries TRBV7-9 and TRBJ2-7; maybe TRBD2 (6 bases). The CDR3 contains 14 residues. Trimming took off 5 bases at V and 7 bases at J, with 18 bases between the two ends. The germline gives CDR1 SEHNR, CDR2 FQNEAQ (reference sequence). CDR3 coding DNA: TGTGCCAGCAGCGACGAACCTAGCGTCGGAGAGCAGTACTTC. Translation: CASSDEPSVGEQYF.

V and J are TRBV7-8 and TRBJ2-7; 8 bases line up with TRBD1. This CDR3 has 14 amino acids. CDR1 SGHVS and CDR2 FQNEAQ come from the germline V gene. V shed 5 bases, J shed 5 bases, and the junction held 8 bases outside the gene matches. The CDR3 DNA follows: TGTGCCAGCAGCACCGTGACAGGGGACCACGAGCAGTACTTC. Amino acids: CASSTVTGDHEQYF.

Concerning this clone: A read error may produce the germline difference seen at one junction end. The V call is TRBV7-9, the J call TRBJ2-5; TRBD1 agrees at 7 bases. CDR3 length equals 16 residues. CDR1 and CDR2 from the germline V gene are SEHNR and FQNEAQ (reference sequence). The CDR3 is CSSSLEVVQGPETQYF. CDR3 nucleotides: TGTTCCAGCAGCTTAGAGGTTGTACAGGGGCCAGAGACCCAGTACTTC.

V usage is TRBV6-1 and J usage is TRBJ2-7, with a weak D call TRBD2 (5 bases). The V gene lost 7 bases and the J gene lost 6 bases, with 13 bases spanning the gap. CDR1 is MNHNS and CDR2 is SASEGT in the germline V gene. The CDR3 contains 12 residues. CDR3: CASTSGSREQYF. The CDR3 DNA follows: TGTGCCAGCACCAGTGGGAGCCGCGAGCAGTACTTC.

V usage is TRBV7-2 and J usage is TRBJ2-5; the match to TRBD2 covers 11 bases. The CDR3 totals 14 residues. With V trimmed by 5 bases and J by 5 bases, 4 bases remained unmatched. Germline V CDR1 and CDR2: SGHTA, FQGNSA. CDR3 in DNA: TGTGCCAGCAGCCGTAGCGGGAGGGGGGAGACCCAGTACTTC. This sequence encodes CASSRSGRGETQYF.

The V and J genes are TRBV19 and TRBJ2-1; D is unresolved. Germline V CDR1 and CDR2: LNHDA, SQIVND (reference sequence). Trimming shortened V by 3 bases and J by 6 bases, and 12 bases separated the two germline ends. The CDR3 runs 14 residues. In DNA, the CDR3 is TGTGCCAGTAGTATTTCCCAGTCAGGCAATGAGCAGTTCTTC. This codes for CASSISQSGNEQFF.

The chain combines TRBV7-9 with TRBJ2-3, with TRBD2 matching over 8 bases. The V gene end was trimmed by 5 bases and the J gene end by 6 bases; junction bases not matched to a gene: 7. This CDR3 is 14 amino acids long. From germline, CDR1 is SEHNR and CDR2 FQNEAQ (reference sequence). CDR3 sequence reads: CASSLVRGGDTQYF. The DNA of the CDR3 is TGTGCCAGCAGCCTGGTTCGGGGGGGTGATACGCAGTATTTT.

V usage is TRBV30 and J usage is TRBJ1-3; no reliable D call. Germline V gene data show CDR1 as GTSNPN and CDR2 as SVGIG (reference sequence). Trimming removed 0 bases at V and 5 bases at J, with 5 bases between. The CDR3 loop spans 12 amino acids. The CDR3 loop reads CAWSVLRNTIYF. CDR3 nucleotides: TGTGCCTGGAGTGTACTTCGAAACACCATATATTTT.

J is TRBJ2-5 and V is TRBV29-1, with 8 bases that match TRBD2. After removal of 3 bases from V and 2 bases from J, the junction contained 14 bases not matched to a gene. In germline, CDR1 is SQVTM, CDR2 ANQGSEA. The CDR3 spans 17 residues. This CDR3 reads CSVEWPGGPLGQETQYF. DNA of the CDR3: TGCAGCGTTGAGTGGCCGGGAGGGCCTTTGGGGCAAGAGACCCAGTACTTC.

The V and J genes are TRBV15 and TRBJ1-5, with no clear D. CDR3 length equals 14 residues. Germline V lookup: CDR1 LNHNV, CDR2 YYDKDF (reference sequence). Trimming pared 0 bases from V and 5 bases from J, leaving 8 bases between. CDR3 protein: CATSREESDQPQHF. CDR3 coding DNA: TGTGCCACCAGCAGAGAAGAGTCGGATCAGCCCCAGCATTTT.